This entry features one T cell receptor beta chain sequence. Its antigen remains unidentified. The data were taken from a study of T cell responses to AZD1222 COVID-19 vaccine. Whole-study results and caveats: With dominance at 160-218 and 743-854, vaccine-associated CD4 TCRs spanned spike. Seropositive AZD1222 recipients at baseline numbered only five or six. There were repertoire samples only from the period after the peak T cell response. White British donors predominated, females outnumbered males, and clonal diversity was possibly underestimated.

Sequenced by immunoSEQ multiplex PCR; TCRdb stores in-frame clones only, minus some. This table has 77,000 or so clones, 80% to 90% appearing once. CDR1 is MNHEY and CDR2 is SMNVEV in the germline V gene (reference sequence). There are 15 residues in the CDR3. Trimming cost V 2 bases and J 2 bases, with 12 bases left between them. The specimen comprised peripheral blood, sampled on day 0 of AZD1222 vaccination. This chain uses TRBV27 with TRBJ1-2; D unresolved. This clonotype was sampled from an adult in good health. The CDR3 loop is CASSLNPAINYGYTF. CDR3 bases: TGTGCCAGCAGTTTAAACCCGGCGATCAACTATGGCTACACCTTC.